The TCR beta chain described here comes from a study of regulatory T cells in long-lasting Graves disease. Study summary: Freshly diagnosed Graves' patients had used antithyroid drugs for under 3 months.

To note about this clonotype: As yet, its antigen is unknown.

Time point meaning: newly diagnosed GD, antithyroid drugs for less than 3 months. RNA extracted from PBMCs served as the sequencing template. It was by American Thyroid Association guidelines that Graves' disease was diagnosed. Whole-study results and caveats: Newly diagnosed disease favored TRBV20-1 and TRBJ2-1 over persistent disease. Persistent patients shared more public clonotypes (about 2,700) than new patients (about 960).

Combining iRepertoire HTBI primers with Arm-PCR of CDR3 regions, the authors built TCR beta libraries. From the multiplex PCR reads, TCRdb called clonotypes with MiXCR, one entry per CDR3 protein. The table includes about 220,000 distinct CDR3 sequences, around 19% detected once. CDR3 length: 13 residues. Germline CDR1 is MDHEN and CDR2 is SYDVKM. Trimming took 6 bases from V and 3 from J, leaving 11 bases between them. The source was peripheral blood mononuclear cells (PBMCs), collected at new diagnosis, from a patient treated with antithyroid drugs. The chain couples TRBV28 to TRBJ1-2; TRBD1 is a possible D gene (5 bases). The source of this sequence is a female donor with Graves disease. CDR3 DNA: TGTGCCAGCAGGCTAAGGGGTGACTATGGCTACACCTTC. Encoded protein: CASRLRGDYGYTF.